This passage covers 8 T cell receptor beta chains from one sample sequenced in a study of control samples from healthy donors and cancer patients. Method: immunoSEQ multiplex PCR; TCRdb's copy keeps in-frame clones and lacks some. The sample carries tens of thousands of clones, approximately 90% recorded once. What was sequenced was PBMCs. The receptors originated from a woman aged 55-75 years with head and neck cancer.

The chain joins TRBV4-1 to TRBJ2-7, with D perhaps being TRBD1 or TRBD2 (7 bases each). The V gene lost 2 bases and the J gene lost 3 bases, with 14 bases spanning the gap. This CDR3 is built from 15 residues. CDR1 is MGHRA and CDR2 is YSYEKL in the germline V gene. The CDR3, as DNA: TGCGCCAGCAGCCAACCCTCCAGGGGGGGCTACGAGCAGTACTTC. It translates to CASSQPSRGGYEQYF.

This rearrangement joins TRBV5-4 to TRBJ2-7; 11 nucleotides agree with TRBD2. This CDR3 is built from 15 residues. The junction had 4 bases not matched to a gene; V was cut back by 4 bases and J by 1 base. Germline assignment: CDR1 SGHNT and CDR2 YYREEE (reference sequence). In nucleotides, the CDR3 is TGTGCCAGCAGCACCGGGACTAGCGGTTCCTACGAGCAGTACTTC. This translates into CASSTGTSGSYEQYF. Looking up the rest from reference TRBV5-4 and TRBJ2-7 gives the full variable domain: ETGVTQSPTHLIKTRGQQVTLRCSSQSGHNTVSWYQQALGQGPQFIFQYYREEENGRGNFPPRFSGLQFPNYSSELNVNALELDDSALYLCASSTGTSGSYEQYFGPGTRLTVT.

This clone was recorded once. The chain employs TRBV11-2 and TRBJ2-1; 11 bases line up with TRBD2. Losses at the gene ends were 5 bases for V and 3 bases for J; bases not matched to a gene: 3. The CDR3 has 15 amino acids. In germline, CDR1 is SGHAT, CDR2 FQNNGV. The CDR3 sequence is CASSQTSGGYNEQFF. The CDR3 nucleotides read TGTGCCAGCAGCCAAACTAGCGGGGGCTACAATGAGCAGTTCTTC.

V is TRBV6-5 and J is TRBJ1-6; D unclear. This CDR3 is 13 amino acids long. The ends were cut back, 5 bases at V and 10 bases at J, with 12 bases in the middle. Germline V CDR1 and CDR2: MNHEY, SVGAGI. CDR3 protein: CASSPPEGSPLHF. The CDR3 coding sequence is TGTGCCAGCAGTCCTCCCGAGGGATCACCCCTCCACTTT.

The chain couples TRBV5-1 to TRBJ1-1; possible D gene TRBD1, 5 bases. From germline, CDR1 is SGHRS and CDR2 YFSETQ. The CDR3 covers 17 residues. The ends were cut back, 4 bases at V and 3 bases at J, with 22 bases in the middle. The CDR3 here is CASSLYPQGGGDTEAFF. The CDR3 DNA follows: TGCGCCAGCAGCCTCTACCCCCAGGGCGGAGGGGACACTGAAGCTTTCTTT.

V and J are TRBV5-1 and TRBJ2-3; the D gene is possibly TRBD1 (6 bases). CDR1 is SGHRS, CDR2 YFSETQ, per germline. Trimming left V 0 bases short and J 6 bases short, with 8 bases between. The CDR3 sequence is 13 residues long. The CDR3 bases are TGCGCCAGCAGCTTGGTCGACAGGGATACGCAGTATTTT. Amino acids: CASSLVDRDTQYF.

The V and J genes are TRBV5-5 and TRBJ1-1; D not certain. CDR1 is SGHKS and CDR2 is YYEKEE in the germline V gene (reference sequence). V lost 4 bases to trimming and J lost 1 base, with 11 bases between them. The CDR3 totals 14 residues. CDR3 DNA: TGTGCCAGCAGCATCAGCGTGGGGAACACTGAAGCTTTCTTT. Translating it yields CASSISVGNTEAFF.

The V call is TRBV27, the J call TRBJ2-7; D might be TRBD1 (6 bases). V was trimmed by 8 bases and J by 3 bases, leaving 17 bases between them. Germline V gene sequence: CDR1 MNHEY, CDR2 SMNVEV (reference sequence). The CDR3 extends over 14 amino acids. The CDR3 is CASRLWGQDYEQYF. In nucleotides, the CDR3 is TGTGCCAGCCGACTTTGGGGACAAGACTACGAGCAGTACTTC.